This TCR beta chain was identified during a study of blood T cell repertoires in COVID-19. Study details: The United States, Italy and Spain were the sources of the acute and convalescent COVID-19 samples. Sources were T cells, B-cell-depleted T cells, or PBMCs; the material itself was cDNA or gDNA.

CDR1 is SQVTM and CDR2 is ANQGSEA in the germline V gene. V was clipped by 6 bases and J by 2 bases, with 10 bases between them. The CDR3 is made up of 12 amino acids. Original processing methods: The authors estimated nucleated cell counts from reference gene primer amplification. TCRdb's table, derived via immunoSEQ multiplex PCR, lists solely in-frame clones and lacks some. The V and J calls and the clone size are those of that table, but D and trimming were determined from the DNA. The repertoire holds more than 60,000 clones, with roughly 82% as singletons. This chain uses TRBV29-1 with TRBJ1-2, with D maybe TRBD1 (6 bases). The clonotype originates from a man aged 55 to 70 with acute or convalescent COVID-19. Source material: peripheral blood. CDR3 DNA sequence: TGCAGCGTAGTACAGGGAAACTATGGCTACACCTTC. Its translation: CSVVQGNYGYTF. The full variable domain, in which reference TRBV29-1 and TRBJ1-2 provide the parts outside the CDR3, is SAVISQKPSRDICQRGTSLTIQCQVDSQVTMMFWYRQQPGQSLTLIATANQGSEATYESGFVIDKFPISRPNLTFSTLTVSNMSPEDSSIYLCSVVQGNYGYTFGSGTRLTVV.